This T cell receptor (beta chain) was sequenced for a study of beta chain features in type 1 diabetes. Whole-study results and caveats: All four CD4+ subsets of Type 1 diabetes patients contained TCRB CDR3s that were moderately but significantly shorter.

cDNA synthesis used the whole RNA isolate, giving expressed TCRB sequences. Mean read depth for naive, central memory and regulatory T cell samples was 3.5 million to 4.5 million reads. Method: immunoSEQ multiplex PCR; TCRdb's copy keeps in-frame clones and lacks some. The table shows roughly 300,000 clones, with around 13% occurring only once. Every donor provided one heparinised blood draw, which averaged approximately 120 mL. With 3 bases clipped from V and 4 bases from J, the junction kept 7 bases outside the gene matches. The CDR3 spans 16 residues. Germline V gene data show CDR1 as SGHRS and CDR2 as YFSETQ. As for this clone: The target antigen is unknown.

The sample consisted of central memory CD4+ T cells from blood. The origin of this receptor is a man aged 25-45 years in good health. This chain links TRBV5-1 with TRBJ2-2; the match to TRBD1 covers 9 bases. CDR3 DNA: TGCGCCAGCAGCTACCTAGCGACAGGGGGCACCGGGGAGCTGTTTTTT. Residues: CASSYLATGGTGELFF.